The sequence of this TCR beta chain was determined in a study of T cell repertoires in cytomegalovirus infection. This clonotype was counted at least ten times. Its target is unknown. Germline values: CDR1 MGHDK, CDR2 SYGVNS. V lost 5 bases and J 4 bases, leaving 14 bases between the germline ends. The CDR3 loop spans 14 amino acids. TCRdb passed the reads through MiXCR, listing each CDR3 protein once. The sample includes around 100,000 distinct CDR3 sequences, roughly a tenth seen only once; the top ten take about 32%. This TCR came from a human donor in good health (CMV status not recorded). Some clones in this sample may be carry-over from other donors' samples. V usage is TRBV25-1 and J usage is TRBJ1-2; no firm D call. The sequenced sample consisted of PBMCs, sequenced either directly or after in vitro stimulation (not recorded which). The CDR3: CASSWGGEIYGYTF. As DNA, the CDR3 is TGTGCCAGCAGTTGGGGAGGAGAGATCTATGGCTACACCTTC.